This record covers a single T cell receptor (beta chain). This clone came up once. Its cognate antigen has yet to be identified. No much larger clone exists at a distance of one base, and base qualities are not known. Patients with autoimmune disease history or receiving systemic immunosuppression were excluded from the trial. Peripheral blood for TCR sequencing was collected from all dose cohorts at baseline, on cycle 4 day 1, and on cycle 7 day 1. Samples came from an open-label, multicenter, first-in-human phase I dose-escalation trial of ivuxolimab. Adults with locally advanced or metastatic melanoma, renal cell carcinoma, hepatocellular carcinoma or head and neck squamous cell carcinoma were enrolled in the trial. Before TCR sequencing, CD4+ and CD8+ T cells were separately sorted from peripheral blood. The data were obtained in a study of OX40 agonist ivuxolimab in advanced cancers. Regarding the study in general: Ivuxolimab was an agonistic, fully human IgG2 monoclonal antibody directed against OX40 (CD134), a costimulatory receptor. Intravenous ivuxolimab was administered to patients every 2 weeks at six dose levels: 0.01, 0.1, 0.3, 1.5, 3 and 10 mg/kg. Of the roughly 52 patients in dose escalation, some 20 had hepatocellular carcinoma, some 15 had melanoma, 9 had renal cell carcinoma and 9 had head and neck cancer. The dose-escalation cohort was 80% to 90% male with a mean age of about 54 years, ranging from 23 to 79. Prior anti-PD-1, anti-PD-L1 or anti-CTLA-4 therapy was permitted, and checkpoint inhibitors had been received by 30% to 40% of dose-escalation patients. Partial responses were achieved by three dose-escalation patients, of whom one had hepatocellular carcinoma and two had cutaneous melanoma. Peripheral TCRbeta sequencing was intended to test whether TCR sequence diversity was altered and clonal T-cell expansion was caused by ivuxolimab. The monotherapy dose-escalation portion (N ≈ 52 patients) of the phase I ivuxolimab trial is reported in the paper. The research as a whole found: Partial responders in the 0.1-3.0 mg/kg groups had among the lowest normalized peripheral clonal expansion, especially among CD8+ T cells. At doses of 0.1 to 3.0 mg/kg, clonal expansion of both CD4+ and CD8+ blood T cells was observed from baseline to week 6. Low levels of normalized T-cell clonal expansion were also shown by some nonresponding patients. After ivuxolimab, expanded clones were on average more numerous among CD8+ T cells than among CD4+ T cells. Which antigens the clonally expanded peripheral T cells were specific for was not determined.

Genomic DNA was isolated from the sorted cells so that the TCRbeta CDR3 region could be sequenced. TCRbeta CDR3 regions were sequenced using the immunoSEQ Assay. Here the immuneACCESS table is served through TCRdb, limited to in-frame sequences with V and J called. Missing clones are a known gap in these copies; in checked studies unresolved V genes cover under half, and the rest lacks a known reason. The sample data list tens of thousands of clones, and roughly four fifths of these were observed just once. The biggest ten clones account for roughly 2.2% of the sample. This sample comprised CD4+ or CD8+ T cells sorted from blood, obtained in a trial of the OX40 agonist ivuxolimab. This TCR came from an adult with an advanced solid tumor such as melanoma, head and neck, liver or kidney cancer.

The sequence in DNA is TGTGCCAGCAGCCAACTGGATCTACAGCAGAATTCACCCCTCCACTTT. It encodes CASSQLDLQQNSPLHF. This receptor chain uses TRBV5-5 and TRBJ1-6; no confident D gene assignment can be made. The CDR3 runs 16 residues from the cysteine to the phenylalanine. The kept DNA is CDR3 alone, 48 bases in frame from the first base. Per the germline V gene (reference sequence), SGHKS is the CDR1 and YYEKEE is the CDR2. V is reduced by 4 bases and J by 7 bases, leaving a spacing of 18 bases between them.